The sequence of this T cell receptor beta chain was determined in a study of cytomegalovirus exposure and HLA in healthy donors. This CDR3 comprises 15 residues. Trimming took 5 bases from V and 1 from J, leaving 14 bases between them. CDR1 and CDR2 from the germline V gene are MNHEY and SVGAGI. Points on this clone: Its antigen is undetermined.

Study-level findings and limits: No immune exposure information besides CMV serostatus was available.

Primers included in the PCR were 60 Vbeta and 13 Jbeta primers. The protocol was immunoSEQ multiplex PCR, while the TCRdb copy is restricted to in-frame clones and leaves out a portion. The sample yields more than 85,000 clones, around 74% seen once. The receptor was isolated from a man aged 35 to 55 in good health and CMV-seronegative. What was sequenced was PBMCs. The chain recombines TRBV6-5 with TRBJ1-2; D might be TRBD1 (6 bases). CDR3 residues: CASSGVGAINYGYTF. The CDR3 DNA follows: TGTGCCAGCAGTGGGGTGGGGGCGATTAACTATGGCTACACCTTC.